This TCR beta chain stems from a study of early T cells in non-severe SARS-CoV-2 infection. Across the study: The input, bulk RNA from unsorted whole blood, was sequenced, and chains were unpaired. Study-level points and caveats: VDJdb matches were skewed toward anti-spike CD8 T cell responses.

The CDR3 runs 12 residues. V gave up 3 bases and J gave up 7 bases, with 10 bases separating them. The germline V gene encodes CDR1 SGHDT and CDR2 YYEEEE. Unique molecular identifier tags were affixed to discrete cDNA molecules. TCRdb redid the calling of the 5' RACE reads with MiXCR, one entry per CDR3 protein. The table records roughly 30,000 distinct CDR3 sequences, around 5.2% of them present only once. A note on this clonotype: Its antigen remains unknown.

The sequence was collected from an adult who was a healthcare worker with PCR-confirmed SARS-CoV-2 infection or an uninfected control (not recorded which). The chain recombines TRBV5-6 with TRBJ2-5; D is undetermined. Source material: whole blood. CDR3 loop: CASSSDAGTQYF. CDR3 DNA: TGTGCCAGCAGCTCGGACGCCGGGACCCAGTACTTC.